This T cell receptor (beta chain) came from a study of blood T cells in healthy people across ages. Study results and caveats: Roughly linear age-related decline in beta diversity appeared, significant by age around 38. The study found TCR beta diversity correlated strongly with naive T cell percentage. More naive CD4+ cells and higher diversity were found in long-lived than in aged donors.

This clonotype was seen a handful of times. Its target is unknown. Researchers isolated at least 7 million PBMCs per sample. This CDR3 has 13 residues. Looked up from germline, CDR1 is SGHTA and CDR2 is FQGNSA. V was pared by 2 bases and J by 6 bases, with 11 bases between. The authors ran a second PCR of 7 to 11 cycles using a sample-barcoded 5' primer and a J-beta primer mix. TCRdb re-analysed the 5' RACE reads in MiXCR, keeping a single row per CDR3 protein. Of about 1,500,000 distinct CDR3 sequences detected, about 28% appear once; the ten largest clones hold roughly 8.2%. V and J are TRBV7-2 and TRBJ2-7, with D possibly TRBD2 on 6 matching bases. The receptor was derived from a young woman in good health. The specimen was blood. As DNA, the CDR3 is TGTGCCAGCAGCTTAATGGCGGGGATCGAGCAGTACTTC. The encoded protein is CASSLMAGIEQYF.